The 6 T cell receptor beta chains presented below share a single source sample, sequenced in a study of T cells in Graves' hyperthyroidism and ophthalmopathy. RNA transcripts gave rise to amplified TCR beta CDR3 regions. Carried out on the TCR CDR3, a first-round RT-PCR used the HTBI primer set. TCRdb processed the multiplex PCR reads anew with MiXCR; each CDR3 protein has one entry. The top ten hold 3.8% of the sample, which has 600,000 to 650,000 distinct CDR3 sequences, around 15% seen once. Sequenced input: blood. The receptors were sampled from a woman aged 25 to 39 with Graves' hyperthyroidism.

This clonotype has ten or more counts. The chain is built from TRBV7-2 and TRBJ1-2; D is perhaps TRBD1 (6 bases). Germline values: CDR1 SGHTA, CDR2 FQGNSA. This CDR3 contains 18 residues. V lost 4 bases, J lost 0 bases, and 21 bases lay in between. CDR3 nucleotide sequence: TGTGCCAGCAGCTGGCGGGACACCTATTCTCGATCTAACTATGGCTACACCTTC. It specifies CASSWRDTYSRSNYGYTF. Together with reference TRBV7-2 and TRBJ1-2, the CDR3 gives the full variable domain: GAGVSQSPSNKVTEKGKDVELRCDPISGHTALYWYRQSLGQGLEFLIYFQGNSAPDKSGLPSDRFSAERTGGSVSTLTIQRTQQEDSAVYLCASSWRDTYSRSNYGYTFGSGTRLTVV.

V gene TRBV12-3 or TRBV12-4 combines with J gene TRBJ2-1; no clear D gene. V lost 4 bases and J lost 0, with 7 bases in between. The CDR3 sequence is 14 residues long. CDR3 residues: CASSSESSYNEQFF. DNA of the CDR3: TGTGCCAGCAGTTCTGAGAGCTCCTACAATGAGCAGTTCTTC.

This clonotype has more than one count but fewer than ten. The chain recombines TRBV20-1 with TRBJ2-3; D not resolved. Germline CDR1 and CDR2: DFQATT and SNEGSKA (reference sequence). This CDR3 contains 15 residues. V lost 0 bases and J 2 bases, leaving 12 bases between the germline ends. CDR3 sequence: CSARDQLGYTDTQYF. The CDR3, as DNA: TGCAGTGCTAGAGACCAGTTGGGGTACACAGATACGCAGTATTTT.

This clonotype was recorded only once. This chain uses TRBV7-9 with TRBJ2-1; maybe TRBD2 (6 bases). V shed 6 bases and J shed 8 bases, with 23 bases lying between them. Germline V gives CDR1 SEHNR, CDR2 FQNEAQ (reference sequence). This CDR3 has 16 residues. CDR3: CASSSIVTSSEDEQFF. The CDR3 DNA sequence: TGTGCCAGCAGTTCTATAGTCACGTCTAGCGAGGATGAGCAGTTCTTC.

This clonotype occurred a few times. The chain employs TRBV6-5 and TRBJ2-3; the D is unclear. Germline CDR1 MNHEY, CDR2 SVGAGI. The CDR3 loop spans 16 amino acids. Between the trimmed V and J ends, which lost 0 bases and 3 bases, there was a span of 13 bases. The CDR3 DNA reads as TGTGCCAGCAGTTACTCGCTCTCCCGTGGGACAGATACGCAGTATTTT. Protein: CASSYSLSRGTDTQYF.

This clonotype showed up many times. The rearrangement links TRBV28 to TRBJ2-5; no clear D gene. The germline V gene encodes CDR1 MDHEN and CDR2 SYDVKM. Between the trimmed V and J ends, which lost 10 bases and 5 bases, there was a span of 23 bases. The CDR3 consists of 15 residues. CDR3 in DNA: TGTGCCACCTCCTTGACGACGGGTGTCGGGGAGACCCAGTACTTC. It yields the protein CATSLTTGVGETQYF.